The text below deals with one T cell receptor (beta chain). The V and J ends lost 1 base and 1 base, in that order; junction bases with no gene match: 8. This CDR3 is built from 18 residues. CDR1 and CDR2 (germline): SGHTA, FQGNSA. Primers for the PCR totalled 60 Vbeta and 13 Jbeta. The table came from immunoSEQ multiplex PCR; TCRdb's copy has only in-frame clones and leaves some out. The sample consists of about 170,000 clones, about 59% of them appearing once. The data were obtained in a study of cytomegalovirus exposure and HLA in healthy donors. The TCR was taken from a man aged 40-50 years in good health and CMV-seronegative. This chain links TRBV7-2 with TRBJ2-1, with 9 positions matching TRBD2. The sample comprised PBMCs. The CDR3 region is CASSLDYFSGGSYNEQFF. In DNA, the CDR3 is TGTGCCAGCAGCTTAGATTATTTCAGCGGGGGGTCCTACAATGAGCAGTTCTTC.